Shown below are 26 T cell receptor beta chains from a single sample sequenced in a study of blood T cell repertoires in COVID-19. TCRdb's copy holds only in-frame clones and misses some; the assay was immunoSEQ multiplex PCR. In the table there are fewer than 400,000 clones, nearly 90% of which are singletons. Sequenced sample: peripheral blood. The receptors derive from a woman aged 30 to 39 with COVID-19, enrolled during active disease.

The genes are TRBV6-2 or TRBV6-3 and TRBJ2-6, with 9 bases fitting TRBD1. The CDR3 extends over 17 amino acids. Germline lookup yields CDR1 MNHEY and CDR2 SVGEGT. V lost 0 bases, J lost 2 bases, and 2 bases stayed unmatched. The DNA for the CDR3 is TGTGCCAGCAGTTACTCTACAGGGGGCGCTGGGGCCAACGTCCTGACTTTC. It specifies CASSYSTGGAGANVLTF.

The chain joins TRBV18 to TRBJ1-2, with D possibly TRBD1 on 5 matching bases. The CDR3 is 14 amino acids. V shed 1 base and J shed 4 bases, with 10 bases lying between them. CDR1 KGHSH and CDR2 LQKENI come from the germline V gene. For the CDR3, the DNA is TGTGCCAGCTCACCACGAGCAGGGTTCTATGGCTACACCTTC. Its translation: CASSPRAGFYGYTF.

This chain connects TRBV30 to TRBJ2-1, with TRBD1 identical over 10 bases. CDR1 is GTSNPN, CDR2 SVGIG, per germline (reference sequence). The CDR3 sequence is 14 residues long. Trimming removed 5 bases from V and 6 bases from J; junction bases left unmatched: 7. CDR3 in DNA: TGTGCCTGGTCACCGGGACAGGGGTTCAATGAGCAGTTCTTC. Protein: CAWSPGQGFNEQFF.

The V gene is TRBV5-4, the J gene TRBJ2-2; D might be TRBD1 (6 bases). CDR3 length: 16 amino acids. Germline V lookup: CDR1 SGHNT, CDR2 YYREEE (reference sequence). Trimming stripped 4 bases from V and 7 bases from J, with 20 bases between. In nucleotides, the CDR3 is TGTGCCAGCAGCCTGGGAGACAGGAACTCCAACGGGGAGCTGTTTTTT. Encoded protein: CASSLGDRNSNGELFF. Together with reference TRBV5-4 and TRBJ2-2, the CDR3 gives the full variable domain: ETGVTQSPTHLIKTRGQQVTLRCSSQSGHNTVSWYQQALGQGPQFIFQYYREEENGRGNFPPRFSGLQFPNYSSELNVNALELDDSALYLCASSLGDRNSNGELFFGEGSRLTVL.

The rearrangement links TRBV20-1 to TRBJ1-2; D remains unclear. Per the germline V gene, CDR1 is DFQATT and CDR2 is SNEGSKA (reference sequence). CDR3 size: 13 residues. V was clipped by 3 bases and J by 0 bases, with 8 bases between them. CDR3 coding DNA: TGCAGTGCTAGTGCCCAGGCTAACTATGGCTACACCTTC. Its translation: CSASAQANYGYTF.

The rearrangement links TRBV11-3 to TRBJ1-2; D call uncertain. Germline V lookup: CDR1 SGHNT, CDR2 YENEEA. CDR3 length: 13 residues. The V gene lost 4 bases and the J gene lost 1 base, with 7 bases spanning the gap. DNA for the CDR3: TGTGCCAGCAGCTCTACCGATAACTATGGCTACACCTTC. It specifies CASSSTDNYGYTF.

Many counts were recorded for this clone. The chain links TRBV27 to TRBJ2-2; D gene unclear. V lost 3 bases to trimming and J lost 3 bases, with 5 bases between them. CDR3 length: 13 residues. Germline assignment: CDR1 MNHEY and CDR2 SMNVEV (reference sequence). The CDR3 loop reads CASSFTYTGELFF. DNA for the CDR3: TGTGCCAGCAGTTTTACATACACCGGGGAGCTGTTTTTT.

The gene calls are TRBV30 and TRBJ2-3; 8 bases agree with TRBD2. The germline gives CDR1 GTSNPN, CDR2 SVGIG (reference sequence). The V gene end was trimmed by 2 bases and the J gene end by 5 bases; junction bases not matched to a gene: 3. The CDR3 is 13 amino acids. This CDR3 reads CAWSTGGKDTQYF. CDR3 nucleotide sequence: TGTGCCTGGAGTACGGGGGGGAAAGATACGCAGTATTTT.

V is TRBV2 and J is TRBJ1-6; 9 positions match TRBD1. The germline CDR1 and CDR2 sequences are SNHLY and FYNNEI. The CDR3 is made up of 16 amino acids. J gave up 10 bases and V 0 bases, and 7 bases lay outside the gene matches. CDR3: CASSEAVGTGRSPLHF. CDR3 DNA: TGTGCCAGCAGTGAAGCGGTGGGGACAGGGAGATCACCCCTCCACTTT.

CDR3 sequence: CAWSVSGGASDTQYF. CDR3 nucleotide sequence: TGTGCCTGGAGTGTTAGCGGGGGGGCCTCAGATACGCAGTATTTT. This chain links TRBV30 with TRBJ2-3, with 11 nucleotides matching TRBD2. The CDR3 sequence is 15 residues long. CDR1 and CDR2 from the germline V gene are GTSNPN and SVGIG (reference sequence). The V gene end was trimmed by 0 bases and the J gene end by 4 bases; junction bases not matched to a gene: 3. The variable domain in full, with the rest retrieved from reference TRBV30 and TRBJ2-3, is SQTIHQWPATLVQPVGSPLSLECTVEGTSNPNLYWYRQAAGRGLQLLFYSVGIGQISSEVPQNLSASRPQDRQFILSSKKLLLSDSGFYLCAWSVSGGASDTQYFGPGTRLTVL.

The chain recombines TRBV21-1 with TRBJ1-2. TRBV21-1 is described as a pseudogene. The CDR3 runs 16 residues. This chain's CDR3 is CASSKQIEWENYGYTF. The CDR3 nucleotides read TGTGCCAGCAGCAAACAAATTGAGTGGGAGAACTATGGCTACACCTTC.

CDR3 nucleotide sequence: TGCGCCAGCAGCCGAGGACTAGCGGGGGACAATGAGCAGTTCTTC. As protein: CASSRGLAGDNEQFF. The chain recombines TRBV4-1 with TRBJ2-1; 13 bases fit TRBD2. The J segment lost 5 bases and the V segment lost 4 bases, leaving 2 bases of the junction unmatched. Germline assignment: CDR1 MGHRA and CDR2 YSYEKL. The CDR3 contains 15 residues.

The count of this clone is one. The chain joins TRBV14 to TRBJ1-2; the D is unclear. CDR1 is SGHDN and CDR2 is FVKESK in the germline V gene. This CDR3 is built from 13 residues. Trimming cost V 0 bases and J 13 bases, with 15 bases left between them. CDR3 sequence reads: CASSQDPDLEATF. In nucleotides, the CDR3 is TGTGCCAGCAGCCAAGACCCCGACTTGGAGGCCACCTTC.

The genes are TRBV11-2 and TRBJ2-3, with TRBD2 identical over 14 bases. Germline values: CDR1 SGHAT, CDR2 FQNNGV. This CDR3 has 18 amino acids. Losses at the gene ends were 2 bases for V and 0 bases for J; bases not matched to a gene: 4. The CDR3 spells CASSLRLAGGTSTDTQYF. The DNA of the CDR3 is TGTGCCAGCAGCTTAAGACTAGCGGGGGGGACCAGCACAGATACGCAGTATTTT.

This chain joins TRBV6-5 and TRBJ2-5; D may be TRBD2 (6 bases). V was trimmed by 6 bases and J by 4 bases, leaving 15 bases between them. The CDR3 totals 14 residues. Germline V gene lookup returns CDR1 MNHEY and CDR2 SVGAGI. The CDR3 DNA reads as TGTGCCAGCAGCCTTTTAGTGGGGGGAGAGACCCAGTACTTC. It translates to CASSLLVGGETQYF.

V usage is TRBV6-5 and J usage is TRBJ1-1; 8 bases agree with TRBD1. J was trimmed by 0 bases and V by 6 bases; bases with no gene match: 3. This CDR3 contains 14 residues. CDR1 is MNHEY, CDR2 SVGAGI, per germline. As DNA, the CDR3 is TGTGCCAGCAGGGCAGGGGGCATGAACACTGAAGCTTTCTTT. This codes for CASRAGGMNTEAFF.

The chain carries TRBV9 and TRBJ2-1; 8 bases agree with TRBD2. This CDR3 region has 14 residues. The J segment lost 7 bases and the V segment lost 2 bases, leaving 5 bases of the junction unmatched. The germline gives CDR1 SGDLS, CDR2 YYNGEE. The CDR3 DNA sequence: TGTGCCAGCAGCGTTGCGGGGGGCTCGAATGAGCAGTTCTTC. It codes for CASSVAGGSNEQFF.

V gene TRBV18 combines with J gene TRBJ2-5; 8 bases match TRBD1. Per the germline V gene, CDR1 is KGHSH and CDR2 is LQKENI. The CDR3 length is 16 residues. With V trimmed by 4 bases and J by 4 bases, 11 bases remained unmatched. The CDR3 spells CASSLHGQGGAETQYF. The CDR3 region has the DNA TGTGCCAGCTCACTTCATGGACAGGGTGGGGCAGAGACCCAGTACTTC.

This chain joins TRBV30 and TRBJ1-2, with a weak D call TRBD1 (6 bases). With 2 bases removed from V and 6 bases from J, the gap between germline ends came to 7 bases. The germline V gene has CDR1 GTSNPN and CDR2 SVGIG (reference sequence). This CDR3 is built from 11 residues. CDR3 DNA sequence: TGTGCCTGGAGTCCAGGGGATGGCTACACCTTC. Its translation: CAWSPGDGYTF. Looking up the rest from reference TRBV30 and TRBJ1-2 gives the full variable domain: SQTIHQWPATLVQPVGSPLSLECTVEGTSNPNLYWYRQAAGRGLQLLFYSVGIGQISSEVPQNLSASRPQDRQFILSSKKLLLSDSGFYLCAWSPGDGYTFGSGTRLTVV.

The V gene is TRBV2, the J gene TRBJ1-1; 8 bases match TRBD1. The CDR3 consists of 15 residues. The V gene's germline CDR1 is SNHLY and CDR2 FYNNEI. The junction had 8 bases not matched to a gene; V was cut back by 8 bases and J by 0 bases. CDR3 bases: TGTGCCAGCGCCGGACAGGGTGCGGTGAACACTGAAGCTTTCTTT. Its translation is CASAGQGAVNTEAFF.

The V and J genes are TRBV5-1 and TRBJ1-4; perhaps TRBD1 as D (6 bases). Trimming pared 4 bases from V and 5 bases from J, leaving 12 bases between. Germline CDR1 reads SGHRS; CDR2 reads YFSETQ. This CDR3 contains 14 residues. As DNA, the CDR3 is TGCGCCAGCAGCGGGGGGGACATAAATGAAAAACTGTTTTTT. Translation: CASSGGDINEKLFF.

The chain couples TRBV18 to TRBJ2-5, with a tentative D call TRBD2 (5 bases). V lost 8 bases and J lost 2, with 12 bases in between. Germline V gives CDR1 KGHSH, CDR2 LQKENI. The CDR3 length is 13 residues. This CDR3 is CASTRGLQETQYF. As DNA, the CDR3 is TGTGCCAGCACCCGGGGTCTTCAAGAGACCCAGTACTTC.

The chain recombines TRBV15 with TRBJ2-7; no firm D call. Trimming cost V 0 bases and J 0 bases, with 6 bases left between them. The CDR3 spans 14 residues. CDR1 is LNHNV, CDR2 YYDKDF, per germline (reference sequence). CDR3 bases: TGTGCCACCAGCAGAGATAAGAGCTCCTACGAGCAGTACGTC. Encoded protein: CATSRDKSSYEQYV.

CDR3 sequence reads: CAWMAGPGTDTQYF. The CDR3 region has the DNA TGTGCCTGGATGGCAGGGCCCGGCACAGATACGCAGTATTTT. The V gene is TRBV30, the J gene TRBJ2-3; a possible D gene is TRBD1 (5 bases). Between the trimmed V and J ends, which lost 4 bases and 1 base, there was a span of 12 bases. CDR1 and CDR2 from the germline V gene are GTSNPN and SVGIG (reference sequence). The CDR3 covers 14 residues.

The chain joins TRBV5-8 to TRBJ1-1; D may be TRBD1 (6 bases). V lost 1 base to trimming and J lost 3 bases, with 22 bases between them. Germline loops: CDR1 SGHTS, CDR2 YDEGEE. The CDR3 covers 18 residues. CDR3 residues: CASSLIKTGNSVHTEAFF. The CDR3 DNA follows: TGTGCCAGCAGCTTGATTAAAACAGGGAATAGTGTGCACACTGAAGCTTTCTTT.

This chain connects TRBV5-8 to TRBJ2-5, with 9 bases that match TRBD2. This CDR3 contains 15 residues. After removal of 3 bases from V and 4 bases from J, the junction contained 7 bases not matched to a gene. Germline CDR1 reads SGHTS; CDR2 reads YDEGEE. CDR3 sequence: CASSSDSGGRETQYF. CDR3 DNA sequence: TGTGCCAGCAGCTCCGATAGCGGGGGAAGAGAGACCCAGTACTTC.